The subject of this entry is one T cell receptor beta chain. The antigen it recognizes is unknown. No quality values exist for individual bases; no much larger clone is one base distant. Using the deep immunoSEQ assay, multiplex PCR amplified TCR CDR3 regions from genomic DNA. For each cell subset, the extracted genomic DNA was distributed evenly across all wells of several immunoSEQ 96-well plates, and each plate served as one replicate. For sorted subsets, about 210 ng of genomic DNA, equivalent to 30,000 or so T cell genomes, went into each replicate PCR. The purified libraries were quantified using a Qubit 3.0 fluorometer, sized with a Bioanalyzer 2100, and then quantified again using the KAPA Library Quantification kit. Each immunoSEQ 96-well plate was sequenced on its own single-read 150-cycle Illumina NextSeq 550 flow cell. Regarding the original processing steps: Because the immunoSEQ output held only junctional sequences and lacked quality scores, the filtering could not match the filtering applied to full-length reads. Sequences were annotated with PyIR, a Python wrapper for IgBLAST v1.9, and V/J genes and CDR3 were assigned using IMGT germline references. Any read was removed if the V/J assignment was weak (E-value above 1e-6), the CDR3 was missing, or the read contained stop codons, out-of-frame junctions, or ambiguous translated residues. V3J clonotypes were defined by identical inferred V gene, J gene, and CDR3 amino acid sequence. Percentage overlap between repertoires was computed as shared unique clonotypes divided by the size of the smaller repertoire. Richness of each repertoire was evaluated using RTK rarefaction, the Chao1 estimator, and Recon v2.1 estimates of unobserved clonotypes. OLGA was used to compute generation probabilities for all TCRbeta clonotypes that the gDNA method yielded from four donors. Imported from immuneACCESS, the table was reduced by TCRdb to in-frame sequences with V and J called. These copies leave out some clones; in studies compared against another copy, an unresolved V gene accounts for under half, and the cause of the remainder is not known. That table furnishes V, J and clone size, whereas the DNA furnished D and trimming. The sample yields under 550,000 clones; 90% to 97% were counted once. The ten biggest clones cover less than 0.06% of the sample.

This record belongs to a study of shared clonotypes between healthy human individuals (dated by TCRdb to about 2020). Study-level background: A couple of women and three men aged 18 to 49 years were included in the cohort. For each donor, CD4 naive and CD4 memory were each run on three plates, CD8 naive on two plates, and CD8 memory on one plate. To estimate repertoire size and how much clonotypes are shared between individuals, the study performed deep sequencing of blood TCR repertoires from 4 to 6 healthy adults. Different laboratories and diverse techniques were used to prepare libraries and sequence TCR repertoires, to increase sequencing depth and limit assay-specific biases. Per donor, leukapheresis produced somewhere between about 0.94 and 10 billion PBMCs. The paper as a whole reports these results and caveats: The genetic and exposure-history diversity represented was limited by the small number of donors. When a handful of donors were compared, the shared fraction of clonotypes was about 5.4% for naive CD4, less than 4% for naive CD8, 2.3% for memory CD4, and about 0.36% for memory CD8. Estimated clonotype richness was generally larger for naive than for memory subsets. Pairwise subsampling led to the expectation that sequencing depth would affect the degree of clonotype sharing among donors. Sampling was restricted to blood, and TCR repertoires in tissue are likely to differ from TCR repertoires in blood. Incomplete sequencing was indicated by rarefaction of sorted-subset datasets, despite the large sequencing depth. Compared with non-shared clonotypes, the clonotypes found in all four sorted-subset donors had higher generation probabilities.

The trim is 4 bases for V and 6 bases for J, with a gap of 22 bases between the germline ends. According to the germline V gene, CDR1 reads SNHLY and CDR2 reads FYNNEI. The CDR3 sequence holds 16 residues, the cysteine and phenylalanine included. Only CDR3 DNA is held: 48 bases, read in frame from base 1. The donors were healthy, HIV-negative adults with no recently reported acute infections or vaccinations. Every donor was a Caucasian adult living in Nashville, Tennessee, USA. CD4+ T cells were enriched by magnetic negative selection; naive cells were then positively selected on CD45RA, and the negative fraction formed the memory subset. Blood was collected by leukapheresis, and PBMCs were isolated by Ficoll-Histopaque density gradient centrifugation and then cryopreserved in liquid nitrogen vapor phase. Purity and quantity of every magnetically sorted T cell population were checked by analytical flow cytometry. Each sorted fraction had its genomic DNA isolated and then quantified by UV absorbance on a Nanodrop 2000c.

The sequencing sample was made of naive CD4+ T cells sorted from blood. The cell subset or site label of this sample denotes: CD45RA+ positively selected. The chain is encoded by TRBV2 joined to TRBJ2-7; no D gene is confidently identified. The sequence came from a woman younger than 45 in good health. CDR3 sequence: CASSVSIDPALFEQYF. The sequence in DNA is TGTGCCAGCAGTGTTAGTATTGACCCCGCCCTGTTCGAGCAGTACTTC.